Sequencing of this TCR beta chain was carried out in a study of T cells in Graves' hyperthyroidism and ophthalmopathy. Study-wide results and caveats: Ophthalmopathy, as predicted by the model, came a median about seven months after the prediction. Most expanded thyroid clonotypes above 0.001 recurred in blood.

Germline-derived CDR1 and CDR2 are GTSNPN and SVGIG (reference sequence). The length of the CDR3 is 14 residues. V lost 5 bases and J 0 bases, leaving 12 bases between the germline ends. For this clonotype: Its target is not known.

Amplification targeted TCR beta CDR3 regions from RNA transcripts. The TCR CDR3 first-round RT-PCR relied on the HTBI primer set. TCRdb re-derived calls from the multiplex PCR reads in MiXCR, one entry per CDR3 protein. Of more than 550,000 distinct CDR3 sequences in the sample, 17% were seen once. The sample consisted of blood. The source of this sequence is a man aged 45-65 years with Graves' hyperthyroidism. This chain joins TRBV30 and TRBJ2-3; D gene ambiguous. In DNA form, the CDR3 reads TGTGCCTGGGCCCTTTGGGCTAGCACAGATACGCAGTATTTT. It yields the protein CAWALWASTDTQYF.